Sequencing of this T cell receptor beta chain was carried out in a study of circulating CD8 cells and anti-PD-1 response in melanoma. Study in general: Response groups: complete/partial responders versus stable/progressive non-responders.

Using about 15 ng of total RNA, TCR libraries were made with the QIAseq Immune Repertoire TCR panel. TCRdb ran MiXCR on the reads and lists one entry per CDR3 protein. The sample consists of just over 850 distinct CDR3 sequences, about 5.8% of them appearing once. By frequency in the sample, this clonotype is medium-sized. Germline CDR1 LNHDA, CDR2 SQIVND (reference sequence). CDR3 length: 15 residues. Trimming took 5 bases from V and 4 from J; bases not matched to a gene: 4. Sorting of live CD3+CD8+TCRalphabeta+ cells by PD-1 and/or TIGIT gave four subsets. The specimen comprised CD8+ T cells from PBMCs, sampled at baseline or after one month of anti-PD-1 therapy (not recorded which). This clonotype was obtained from a human donor with melanoma. This chain uses TRBV19 with TRBJ2-3; 12 positions agree with TRBD1. CDR3 DNA sequence: TGTGCCAGTAGTTTCCGGGACAGGGGGCCAGATACGCAGTATTTT. Translated: CASSFRDRGPDTQYF.